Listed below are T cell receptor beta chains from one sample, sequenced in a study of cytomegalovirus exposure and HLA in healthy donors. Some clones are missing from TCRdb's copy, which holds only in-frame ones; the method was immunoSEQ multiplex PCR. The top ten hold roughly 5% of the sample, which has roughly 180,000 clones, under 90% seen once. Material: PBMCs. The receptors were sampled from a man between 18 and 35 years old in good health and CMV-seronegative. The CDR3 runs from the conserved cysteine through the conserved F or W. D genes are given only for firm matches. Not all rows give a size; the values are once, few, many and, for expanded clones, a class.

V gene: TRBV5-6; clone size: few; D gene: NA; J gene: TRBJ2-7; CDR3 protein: CASSFPGLANEQYF; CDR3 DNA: TGTGCCAGCAGCTTCCCGGGACTTGCTAACGAGCAGTACTTC
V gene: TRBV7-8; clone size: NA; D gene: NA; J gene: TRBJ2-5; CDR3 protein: CASSTRTGQVETQYF; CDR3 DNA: TGTGCCAGCAGCACCAGGACTGGGCAAGTGGAGACCCAGTACTTC
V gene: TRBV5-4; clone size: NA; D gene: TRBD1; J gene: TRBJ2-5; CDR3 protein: CASSFMKGQGVETQYF; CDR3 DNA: TGTGCCAGCAGCTTCATGAAGGGACAGGGGGTAGAGACCCAGTACTTC
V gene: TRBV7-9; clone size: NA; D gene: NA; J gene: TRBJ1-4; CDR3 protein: CASSYPGLTNEKLFF; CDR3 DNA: TGTGCCAGCAGCTACCCGGGACTGACTAATGAAAAACTGTTTTTT
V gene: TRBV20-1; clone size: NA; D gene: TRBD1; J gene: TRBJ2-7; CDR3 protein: CSADRGYEQYF; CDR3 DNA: TGCAGTGCCGACAGGGGCTACGAGCAGTACTTC
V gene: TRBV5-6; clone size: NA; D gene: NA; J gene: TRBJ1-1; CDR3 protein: CASTPNTEAFF; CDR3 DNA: TGTGCCAGCACCCCTAACACTGAAGCTTTCTTT
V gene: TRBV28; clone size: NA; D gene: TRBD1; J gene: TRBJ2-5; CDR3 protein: CASRHTWDREETQYF; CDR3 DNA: TGTGCCAGCAGGCATACCTGGGACAGGGAGGAGACCCAGTACTTC
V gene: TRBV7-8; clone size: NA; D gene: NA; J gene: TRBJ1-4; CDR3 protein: CASSLFGAVNEKLFF; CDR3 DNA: TGTGCCAGCAGCTTATTCGGAGCAGTTAATGAAAAACTGTTTTTT
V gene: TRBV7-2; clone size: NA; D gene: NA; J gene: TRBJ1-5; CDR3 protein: CASSLNRIAGQPQHF; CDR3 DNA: TGTGCCAGCAGCCTCAATCGCATAGCGGGACAGCCCCAGCATTTT
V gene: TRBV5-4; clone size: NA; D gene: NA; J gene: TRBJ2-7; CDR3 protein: CASSLRGSYEQYF; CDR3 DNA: TGTGCCAGCAGCTTACGGGGGTCCTACGAGCAGTACTTC
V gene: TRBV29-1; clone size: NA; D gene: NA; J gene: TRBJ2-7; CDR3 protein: CSVEDLRDRPYEQYF; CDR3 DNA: TGCAGCGTTGAAGATCTGAGAGACAGACCCTACGAGCAGTACTTC
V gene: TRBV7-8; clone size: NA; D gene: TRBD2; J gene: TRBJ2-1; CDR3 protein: CASSHIAGEYNEQFF; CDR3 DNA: TGTGCCAGCAGCCATATAGCGGGGGAATACAATGAGCAGTTCTTC
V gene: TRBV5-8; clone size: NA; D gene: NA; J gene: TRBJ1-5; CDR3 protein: CASSLEGTAYSDQPQHF; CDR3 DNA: TGTGCCAGCAGCTTGGAAGGGACTGCTTATAGCGATCAGCCCCAGCATTTT
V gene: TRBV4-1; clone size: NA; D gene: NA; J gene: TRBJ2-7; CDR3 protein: CASSQDWGGRGGEQYF; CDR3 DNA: TGCGCCAGCAGCCAAGATTGGGGGGGCCGTGGGGGAGAGCAGTACTTC
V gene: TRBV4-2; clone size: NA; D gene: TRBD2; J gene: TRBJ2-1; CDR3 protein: CASSQGGTSNEQFF; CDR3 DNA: TGTGCCAGCAGCCAAGGGGGGACTAGCAATGAGCAGTTCTTC
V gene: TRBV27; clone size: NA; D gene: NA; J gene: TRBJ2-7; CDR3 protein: CASSLGHEQYF; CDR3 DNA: TGTGCCAGCAGTTTGGGGCACGAGCAGTACTTC
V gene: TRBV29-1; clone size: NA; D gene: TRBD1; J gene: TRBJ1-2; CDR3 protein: CSVWDSDYTF; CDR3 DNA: TGCAGCGTCTGGGACAGCGACTACACCTTC
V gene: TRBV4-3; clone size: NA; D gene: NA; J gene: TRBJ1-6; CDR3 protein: CASSQARGGHNSPLHF; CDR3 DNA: TGCGCCAGCAGCCAAGCTAGAGGGGGACATAATTCACCCCTCCACTTT
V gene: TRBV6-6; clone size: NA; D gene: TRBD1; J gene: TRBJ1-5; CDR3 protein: CASSPTGGRIAGPQHF; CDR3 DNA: TGTGCCAGCAGCCCGACAGGGGGCAGGATCGCAGGGCCCCAGCATTTT
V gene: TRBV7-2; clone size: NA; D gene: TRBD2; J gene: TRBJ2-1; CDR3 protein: CASSVPKLAGASNEQFF; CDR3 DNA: TGTGCCAGCAGCGTACCGAAGCTAGCGGGAGCCTCCAATGAGCAGTTCTTC
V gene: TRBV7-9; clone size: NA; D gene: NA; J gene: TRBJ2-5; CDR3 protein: CASSRLEVGETQYF; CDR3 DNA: TGTGCCAGCAGCCGACTAGAGGTCGGAGAGACCCAGTACTTC
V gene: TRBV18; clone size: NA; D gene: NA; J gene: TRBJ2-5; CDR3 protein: CASTTGQETQYF; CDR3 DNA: TGTGCCAGCACTACAGGGCAAGAGACCCAGTACTTC
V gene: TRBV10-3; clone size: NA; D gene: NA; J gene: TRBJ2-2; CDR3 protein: CASHPMKTSQDTGELFF; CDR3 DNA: TGTGCCTCCCACCCGATGAAGACTAGTCAGGACACCGGGGAGCTGTTTTTT
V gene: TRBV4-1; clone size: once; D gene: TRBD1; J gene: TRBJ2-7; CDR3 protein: CASSQATGEGYEQYF; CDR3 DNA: TGCGCCAGCAGCCAAGCGACAGGGGAAGGGTACGAGCAGTACTTC
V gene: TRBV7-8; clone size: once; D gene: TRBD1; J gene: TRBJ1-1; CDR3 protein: CASIQGTANTEAFF; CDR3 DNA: TGTGCCAGCATCCAAGGGACAGCGAACACTGAAGCTTTCTTT
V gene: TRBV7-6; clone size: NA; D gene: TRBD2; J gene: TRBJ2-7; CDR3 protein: CASSLALAGIDEQYF; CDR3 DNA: TGTGCCAGCAGCTTAGCCCTAGCGGGAATCGACGAGCAGTACTTC
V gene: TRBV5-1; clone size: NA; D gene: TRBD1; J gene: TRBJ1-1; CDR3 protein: CASSPMAGGPFRAFF; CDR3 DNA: TGCGCCAGCAGCCCAATGGCAGGGGGACCATTCAGGGCTTTCTTT
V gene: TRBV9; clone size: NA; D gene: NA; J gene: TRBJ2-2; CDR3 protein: CASSVEGTGELFF; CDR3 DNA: TGTGCCAGCAGCGTAGAGGGGACCGGGGAGCTGTTTTTT
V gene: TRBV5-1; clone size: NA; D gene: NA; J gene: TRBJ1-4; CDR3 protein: CASSLAGGSIEKLFF; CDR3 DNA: TGCGCCAGCAGCTTGGCGGGGGGATCTATTGAAAAACTGTTTTTT
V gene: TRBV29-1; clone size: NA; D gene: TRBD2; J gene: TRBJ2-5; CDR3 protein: CSVGAGGPGETQYF; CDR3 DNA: TGCAGCGTTGGAGCGGGAGGGCCGGGAGAGACCCAGTACTTC
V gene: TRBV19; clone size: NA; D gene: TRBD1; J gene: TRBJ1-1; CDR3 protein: CASSPGQGRPEAFF; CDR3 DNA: TGTGCCAGTAGCCCAGGACAGGGGAGGCCTGAAGCTTTCTTT
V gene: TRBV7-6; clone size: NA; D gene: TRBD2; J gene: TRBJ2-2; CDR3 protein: CASSLGTSGSMDTGELFF; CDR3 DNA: TGTGCCAGCAGCTTAGGGACTAGCGGGAGCATGGACACCGGGGAGCTGTTTTTT
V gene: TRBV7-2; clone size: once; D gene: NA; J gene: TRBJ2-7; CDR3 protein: CASTRTASYEQYF; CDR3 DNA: TGTGCCAGCACGCGGACAGCATCCTACGAGCAGTACTTC
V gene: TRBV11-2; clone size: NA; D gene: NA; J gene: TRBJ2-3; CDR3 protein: CASTARNTDTQYF; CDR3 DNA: TGTGCCAGCACTGCGAGGAACACAGATACGCAGTATTTT
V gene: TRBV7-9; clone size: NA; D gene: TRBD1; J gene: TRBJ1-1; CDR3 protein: CASSLATGTEAFF; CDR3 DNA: TGTGCCAGCAGCTTAGCGACAGGGACTGAAGCTTTCTTT
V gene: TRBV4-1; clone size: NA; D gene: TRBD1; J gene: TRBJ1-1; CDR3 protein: CASSPRAGTGNTEAFF; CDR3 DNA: TGCGCCAGCAGCCCACGGGCGGGGACAGGGAACACTGAAGCTTTCTTT
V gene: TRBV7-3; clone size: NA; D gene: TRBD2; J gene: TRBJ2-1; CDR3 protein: CASSLSGGRNEQFF; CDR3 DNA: TGTGCCAGCAGCCTTAGCGGGGGCAGGAATGAGCAGTTCTTC
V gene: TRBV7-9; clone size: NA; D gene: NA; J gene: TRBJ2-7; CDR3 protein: CASRSTSSTYEQYF; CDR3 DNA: TGTGCCAGCAGAAGTACTAGCAGCACCTACGAGCAGTACTTC
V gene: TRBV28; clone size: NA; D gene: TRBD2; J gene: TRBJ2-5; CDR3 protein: CASSFSGGLWGLAVQTQYF; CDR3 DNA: TGTGCCAGCAGTTTTTCCGGAGGACTGTGGGGACTAGCTGTGCAGACCCAGTACTTC
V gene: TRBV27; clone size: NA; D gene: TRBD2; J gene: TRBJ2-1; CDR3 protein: CASAWTRGNNEQFF; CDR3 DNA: TGTGCCAGTGCCTGGACTAGGGGAAACAATGAGCAGTTCTTC
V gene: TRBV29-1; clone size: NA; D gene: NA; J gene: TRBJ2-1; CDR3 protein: CSVSSGYNEQFF; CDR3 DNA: TGCAGCGTGTCGAGCGGTTACAATGAGCAGTTCTTC
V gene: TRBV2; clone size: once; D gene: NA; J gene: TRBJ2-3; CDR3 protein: CASSDALSAADTQYF; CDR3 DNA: TGTGCCAGCAGTGACGCTCTTTCCGCGGCAGATACGCAGTATTTT
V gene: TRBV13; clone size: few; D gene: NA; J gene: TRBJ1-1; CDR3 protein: CASVDSLNTEAFF; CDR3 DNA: TGTGCCAGCGTGGACAGTTTGAACACTGAAGCTTTCTTT
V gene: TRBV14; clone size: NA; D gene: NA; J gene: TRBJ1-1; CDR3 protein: CASSRVFSRMNTEAFF; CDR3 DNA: TGTGCCAGCAGCCGGGTGTTTTCTAGAATGAACACTGAAGCTTTCTTT
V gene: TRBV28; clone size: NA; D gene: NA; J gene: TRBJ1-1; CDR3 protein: CASSLARASEAFF; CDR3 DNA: TGTGCCAGCAGTTTGGCCAGGGCTTCTGAAGCTTTCTTT
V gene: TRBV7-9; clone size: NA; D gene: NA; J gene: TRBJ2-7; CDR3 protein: CASTEGLEAEQYF; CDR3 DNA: TGTGCCAGCACCGAGGGCCTAGAGGCCGAGCAGTACTTC
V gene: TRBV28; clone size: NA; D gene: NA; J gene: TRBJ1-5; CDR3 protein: CASNRRGAGNQPQHF; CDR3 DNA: TGTGCCAGCAACCGCCGGGGGGCTGGCAATCAGCCCCAGCATTTT
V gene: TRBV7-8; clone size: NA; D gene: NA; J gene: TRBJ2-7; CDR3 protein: CASRNHSGGHYEQYF; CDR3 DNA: TGTGCCAGCAGAAACCATTCGGGGGGCCACTACGAGCAGTACTTC
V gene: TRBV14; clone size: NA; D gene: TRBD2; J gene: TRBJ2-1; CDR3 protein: CASSQERVAGDPYNEQFF; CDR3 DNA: TGTGCCAGCAGCCAGGAGAGAGTCGCGGGAGATCCCTACAATGAGCAGTTCTTC
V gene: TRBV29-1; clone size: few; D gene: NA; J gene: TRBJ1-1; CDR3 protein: CSASNQGTEAFF; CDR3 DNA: TGCAGCGCCAGCAACCAGGGGACTGAAGCTTTCTTT
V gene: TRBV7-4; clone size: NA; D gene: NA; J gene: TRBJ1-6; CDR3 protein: CASSSTLPLHF; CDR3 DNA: TGTGCCAGCAGCTCGACACTACCCCTCCACTTT
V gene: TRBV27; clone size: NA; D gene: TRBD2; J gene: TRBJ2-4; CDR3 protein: CASTRLGGKAKNIQYF; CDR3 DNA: TGTGCCAGCACCCGTCTGGGGGGGAAGGCCAAAAACATTCAGTACTTC
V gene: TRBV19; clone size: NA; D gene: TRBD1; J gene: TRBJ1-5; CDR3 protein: CASRQGREDQPQHF; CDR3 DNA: TGTGCCAGTAGACAGGGGCGGGAGGATCAGCCCCAGCATTTT
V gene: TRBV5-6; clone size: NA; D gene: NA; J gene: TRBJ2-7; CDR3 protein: CASSLWRHEQYF; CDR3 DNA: TGTGCCAGCAGCTTGTGGCGGCACGAGCAGTACTTC
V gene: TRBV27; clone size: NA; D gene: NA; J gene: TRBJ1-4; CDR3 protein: CASSLSGGPNEKLFF; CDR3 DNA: TGTGCCAGCAGTTTATCTGGCGGGCCGAATGAAAAACTGTTTTTT
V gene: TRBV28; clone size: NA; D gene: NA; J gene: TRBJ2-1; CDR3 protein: CASSLGAGQPINEQFF; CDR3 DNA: TGTGCCAGCAGTTTGGGGGCGGGACAGCCGATCAATGAGCAGTTCTTC